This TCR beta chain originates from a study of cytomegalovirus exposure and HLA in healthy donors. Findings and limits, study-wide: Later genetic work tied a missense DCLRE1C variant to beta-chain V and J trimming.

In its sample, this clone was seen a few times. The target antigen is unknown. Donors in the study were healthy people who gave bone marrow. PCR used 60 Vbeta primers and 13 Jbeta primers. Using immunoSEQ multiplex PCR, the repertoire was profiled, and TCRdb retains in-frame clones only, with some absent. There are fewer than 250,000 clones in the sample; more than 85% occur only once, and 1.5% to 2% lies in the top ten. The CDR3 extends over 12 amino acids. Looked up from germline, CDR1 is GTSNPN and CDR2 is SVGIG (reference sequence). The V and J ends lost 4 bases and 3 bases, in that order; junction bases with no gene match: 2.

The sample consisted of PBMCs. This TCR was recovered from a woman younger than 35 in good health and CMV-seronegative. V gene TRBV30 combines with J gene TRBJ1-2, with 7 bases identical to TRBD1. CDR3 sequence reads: CAWTQGHYGYTF. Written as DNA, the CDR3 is TGTGCCTGGACACAGGGGCACTATGGCTACACCTTC. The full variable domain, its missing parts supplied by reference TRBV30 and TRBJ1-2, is SQTIHQWPATLVQPVGSPLSLECTVEGTSNPNLYWYRQAAGRGLQLLFYSVGIGQISSEVPQNLSASRPQDRQFILSSKKLLLSDSGFYLCAWTQGHYGYTFGSGTRLTVV.